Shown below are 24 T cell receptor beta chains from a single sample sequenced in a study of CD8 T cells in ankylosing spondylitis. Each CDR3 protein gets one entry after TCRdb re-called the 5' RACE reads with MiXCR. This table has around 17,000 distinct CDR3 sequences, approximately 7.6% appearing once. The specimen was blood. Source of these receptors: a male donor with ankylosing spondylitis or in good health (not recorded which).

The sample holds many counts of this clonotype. CDR3 bases: TGTGCCAGCAGTCTGGGAAATGAGCAGTTCTTC. This translates into CASSLGNEQFF. V is TRBV12-3 or TRBV12-4 and J is TRBJ2-1; D unresolved. V was trimmed by 5 bases and J by 7 bases, leaving 6 bases between them. The CDR3 length is 11 residues.

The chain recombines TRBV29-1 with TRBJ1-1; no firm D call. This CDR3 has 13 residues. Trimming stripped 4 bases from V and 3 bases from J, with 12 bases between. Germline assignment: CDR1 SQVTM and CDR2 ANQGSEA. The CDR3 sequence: CSVVTHGYTEAFF. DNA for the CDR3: TGCAGCGTTGTGACCCACGGGTACACTGAAGCTTTCTTT.

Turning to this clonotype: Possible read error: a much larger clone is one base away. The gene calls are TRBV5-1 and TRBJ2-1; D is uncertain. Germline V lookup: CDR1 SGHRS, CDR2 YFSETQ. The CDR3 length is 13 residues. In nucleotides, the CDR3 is TGCGCCAGCAGCTTGGGGTCTAACAATGAGCAGTCCTTC. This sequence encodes CASSLGSNNEQSF.

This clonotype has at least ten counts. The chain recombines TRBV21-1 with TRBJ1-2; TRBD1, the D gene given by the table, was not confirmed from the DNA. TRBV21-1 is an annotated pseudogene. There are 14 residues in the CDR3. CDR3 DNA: TGTGCCAGCAGCAAGGATCAGGGGGTTAGCGGCTACACCTTC. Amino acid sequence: CASSKDQGVSGYTF.

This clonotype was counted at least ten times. The CDR3 protein is CSARPGQYNSPLHF. The DNA for the CDR3 is TGCAGTGCCCGCCCGGGACAGTATAATTCACCCCTCCACTTT. The rearrangement links TRBV20-1 to TRBJ1-6; 7 nucleotides line up with TRBD1. The CDR3 loop spans 14 amino acids. Trimming at V came to 6 bases and at J to 4 bases, leaving 6 bases not matched to a gene. Germline V lookup: CDR1 DFQATT, CDR2 SNEGSKA (reference sequence).

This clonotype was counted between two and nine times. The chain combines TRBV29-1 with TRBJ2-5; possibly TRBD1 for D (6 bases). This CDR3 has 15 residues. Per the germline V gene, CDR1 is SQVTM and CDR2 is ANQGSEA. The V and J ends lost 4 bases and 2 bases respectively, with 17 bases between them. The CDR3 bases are TGCAGCGTTGGTGTCAGTGGGACATTGCAAGAGACCCAGTACTTC. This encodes CSVGVSGTLQETQYF.

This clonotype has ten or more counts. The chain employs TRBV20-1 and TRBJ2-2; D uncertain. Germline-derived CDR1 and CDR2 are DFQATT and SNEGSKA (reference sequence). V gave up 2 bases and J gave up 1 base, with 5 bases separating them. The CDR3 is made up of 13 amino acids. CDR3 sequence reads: CSARQENTGELFF. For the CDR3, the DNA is TGCAGTGCTAGACAGGAGAACACCGGGGAGCTGTTTTTT.

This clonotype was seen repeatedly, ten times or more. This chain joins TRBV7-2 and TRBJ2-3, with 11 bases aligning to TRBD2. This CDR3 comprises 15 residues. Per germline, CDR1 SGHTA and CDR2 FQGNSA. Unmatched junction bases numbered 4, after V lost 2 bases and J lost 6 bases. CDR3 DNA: TGTGCCAGCAGCTTAACTAGCGGGAGCGATGATACGCAGTATTTT. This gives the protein CASSLTSGSDDTQYF.

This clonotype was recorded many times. CDR3 protein: CASSPGTDGDTQYF. The CDR3 region has the DNA TGTGCCAGCAGCCCCGGGACCGACGGGGATACGCAGTATTTT. The chain recombines TRBV7-2 with TRBJ2-3, with D perhaps assigned TRBD1 or TRBD2 (5 bases each). CDR3 length equals 14 residues. V lost 5 bases and J 6 bases, leaving 15 bases between the germline ends. Germline CDR1 and CDR2: SGHTA and FQGNSA.

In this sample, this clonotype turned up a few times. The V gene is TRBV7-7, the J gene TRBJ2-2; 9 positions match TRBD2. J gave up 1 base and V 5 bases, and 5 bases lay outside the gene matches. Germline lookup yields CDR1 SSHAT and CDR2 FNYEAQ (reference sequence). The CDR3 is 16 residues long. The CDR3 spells CASSPSSGVNTGELFF. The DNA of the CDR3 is TGTGCCAGCAGCCCATCTAGCGGGGTGAACACCGGGGAGCTGTTTTTT.

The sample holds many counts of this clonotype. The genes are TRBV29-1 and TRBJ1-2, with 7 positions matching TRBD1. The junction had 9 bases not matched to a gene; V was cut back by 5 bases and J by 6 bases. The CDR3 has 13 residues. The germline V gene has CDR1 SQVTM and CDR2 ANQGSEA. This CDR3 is CSVSAGGKHGYTF. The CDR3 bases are TGCAGCGTTTCCGCAGGGGGGAAACATGGCTACACCTTC.

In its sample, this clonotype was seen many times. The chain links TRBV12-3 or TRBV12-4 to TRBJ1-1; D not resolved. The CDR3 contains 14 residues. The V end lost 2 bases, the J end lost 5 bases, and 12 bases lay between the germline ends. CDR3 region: CASSLLPGGTEAFF. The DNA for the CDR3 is TGTGCCAGCAGTTTACTTCCGGGAGGAACTGAAGCTTTCTTT.

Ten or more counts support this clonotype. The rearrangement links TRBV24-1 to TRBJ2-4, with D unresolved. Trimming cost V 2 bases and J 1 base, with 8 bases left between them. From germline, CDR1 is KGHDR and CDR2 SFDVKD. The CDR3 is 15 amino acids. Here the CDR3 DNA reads TGTGCCACCAGTGATTCTTTCGAGGCCAAAAACATTCAGTACTTC. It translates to CATSDSFEAKNIQYF.

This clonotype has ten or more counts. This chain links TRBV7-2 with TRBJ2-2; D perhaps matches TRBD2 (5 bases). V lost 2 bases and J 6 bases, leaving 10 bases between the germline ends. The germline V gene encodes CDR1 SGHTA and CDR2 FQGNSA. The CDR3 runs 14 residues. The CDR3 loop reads CASSLNGVAGELFF. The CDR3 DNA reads TGTGCCAGCAGCTTAAACGGGGTGGCCGGGGAGCTGTTTTTT. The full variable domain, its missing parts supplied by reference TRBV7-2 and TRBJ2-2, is GAGVSQSPSNKVTEKGKDVELRCDPISGHTALYWYRQSLGQGLEFLIYFQGNSAPDKSGLPSDRFSAERTGGSVSTLTIQRTQQEDSAVYLCASSLNGVAGELFFGEGSRLTVL.

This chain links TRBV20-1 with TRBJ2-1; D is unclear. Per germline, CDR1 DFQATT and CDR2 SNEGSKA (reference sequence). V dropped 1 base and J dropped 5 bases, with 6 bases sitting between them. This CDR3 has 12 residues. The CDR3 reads CSARGFNNEQFF. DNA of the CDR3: TGCAGTGCTAGAGGCTTCAACAATGAGCAGTTCTTC.

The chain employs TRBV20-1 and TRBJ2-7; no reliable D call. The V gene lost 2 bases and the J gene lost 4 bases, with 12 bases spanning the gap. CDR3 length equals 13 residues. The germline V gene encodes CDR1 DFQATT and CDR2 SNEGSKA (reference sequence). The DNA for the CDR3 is TGCAGTGCTAGACCATCGGAGCGATACGAGCAGTACTTC. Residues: CSARPSERYEQYF.

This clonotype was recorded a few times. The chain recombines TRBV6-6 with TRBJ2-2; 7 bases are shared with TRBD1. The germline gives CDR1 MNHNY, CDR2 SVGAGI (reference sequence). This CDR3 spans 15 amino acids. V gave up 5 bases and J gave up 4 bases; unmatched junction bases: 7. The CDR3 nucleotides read TGTGCCAGCAGTCAACAGGGGTTTGGCACCGGGGAGCTGTTTTTT. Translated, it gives CASSQQGFGTGELFF.

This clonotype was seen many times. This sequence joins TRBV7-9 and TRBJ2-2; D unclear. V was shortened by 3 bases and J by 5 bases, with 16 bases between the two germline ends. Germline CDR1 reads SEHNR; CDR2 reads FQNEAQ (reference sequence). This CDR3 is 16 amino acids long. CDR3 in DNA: TGTGCCAGCAGCTTCCACCGGGCGACGGAAACCGGGGAGCTGTTTTTT. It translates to CASSFHRATETGELFF. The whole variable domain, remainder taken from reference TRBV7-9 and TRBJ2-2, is DTGVSQNPRHKITKRGQNVTFRCDPISEHNRLYWYRQTLGQGPEFLTYFQNEAQLEKSRLLSDRFSAERPKGSFSTLEIQRTEQGDSAMYLCASSFHRATETGELFFGEGSRLTVL.

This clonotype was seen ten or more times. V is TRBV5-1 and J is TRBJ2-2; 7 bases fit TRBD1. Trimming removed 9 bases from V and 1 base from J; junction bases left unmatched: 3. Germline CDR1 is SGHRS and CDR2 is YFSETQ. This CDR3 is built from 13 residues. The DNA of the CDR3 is TGCGCCACCCGGACAGGGAACACCGGGGAGCTGTTTTTT. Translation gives CATRTGNTGELFF.

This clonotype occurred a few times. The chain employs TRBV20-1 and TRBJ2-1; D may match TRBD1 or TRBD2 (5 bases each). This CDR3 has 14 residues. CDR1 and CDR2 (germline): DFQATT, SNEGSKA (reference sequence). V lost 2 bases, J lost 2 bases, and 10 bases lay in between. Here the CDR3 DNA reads TGCAGTGCTAGACCCGGGGCCCCCTACAATGAGCAGTTCTTC. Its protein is CSARPGAPYNEQFF.

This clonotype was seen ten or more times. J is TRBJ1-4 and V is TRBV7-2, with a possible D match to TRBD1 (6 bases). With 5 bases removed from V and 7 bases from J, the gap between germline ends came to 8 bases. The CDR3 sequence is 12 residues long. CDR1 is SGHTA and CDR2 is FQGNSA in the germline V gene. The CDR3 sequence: CASSADSEKLFF. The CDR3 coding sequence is TGTGCCAGCAGCGCGGACAGTGAAAAACTGTTTTTT.

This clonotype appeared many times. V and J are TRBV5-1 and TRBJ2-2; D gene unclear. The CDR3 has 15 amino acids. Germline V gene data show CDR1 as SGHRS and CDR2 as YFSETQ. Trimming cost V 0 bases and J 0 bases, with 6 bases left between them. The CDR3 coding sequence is TGCGCCAGCAGCTTGGTGGGCACGAACACCGGGGAGCTGTTTTTT. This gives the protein CASSLVGTNTGELFF.

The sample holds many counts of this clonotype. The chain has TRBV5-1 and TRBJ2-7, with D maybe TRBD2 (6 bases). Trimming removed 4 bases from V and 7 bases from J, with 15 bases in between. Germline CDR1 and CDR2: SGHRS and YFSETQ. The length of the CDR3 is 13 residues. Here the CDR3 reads CASSAALGTEQYF. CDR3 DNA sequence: TGCGCCAGCAGCGCAGCCCTCGGGACTGAGCAGTACTTC.

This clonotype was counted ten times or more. The CDR3 region is CASSPWTYTEAFF. CDR3 in DNA: TGTGCCAGCAGCCCCTGGACGTACACTGAAGCTTTCTTT. The chain links TRBV6-2 or TRBV6-3 to TRBJ1-1; D call uncertain. Trimming took off 6 bases at V and 3 bases at J, with 11 bases between the two ends. The CDR3 runs 13 residues. From germline, CDR1 is MNHEY and CDR2 SVGEGT.